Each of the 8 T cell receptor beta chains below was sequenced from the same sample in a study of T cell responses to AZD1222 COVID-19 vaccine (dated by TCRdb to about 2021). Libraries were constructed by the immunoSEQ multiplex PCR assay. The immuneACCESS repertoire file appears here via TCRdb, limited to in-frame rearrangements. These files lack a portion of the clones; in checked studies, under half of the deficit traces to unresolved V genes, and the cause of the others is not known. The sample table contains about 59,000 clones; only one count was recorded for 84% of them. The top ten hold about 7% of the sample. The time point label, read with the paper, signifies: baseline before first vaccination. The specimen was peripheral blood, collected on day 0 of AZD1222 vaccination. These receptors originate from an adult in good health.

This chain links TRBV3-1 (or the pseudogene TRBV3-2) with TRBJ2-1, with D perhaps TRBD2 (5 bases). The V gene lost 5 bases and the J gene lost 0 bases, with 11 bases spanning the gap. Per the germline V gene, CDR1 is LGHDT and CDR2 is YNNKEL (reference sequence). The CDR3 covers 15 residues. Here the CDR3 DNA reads TGTGCCAGCAGCGAGCGGCGCGGCTCCTACAATGAGCAGTTCTTC. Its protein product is CASSERRGSYNEQFF.

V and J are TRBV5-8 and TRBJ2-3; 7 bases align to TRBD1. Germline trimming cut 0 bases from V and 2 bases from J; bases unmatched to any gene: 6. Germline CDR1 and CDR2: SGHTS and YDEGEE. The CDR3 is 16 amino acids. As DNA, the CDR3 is TGTGCCAGCAGCTTGGAACAGGGGCCACCCACAGATACGCAGTATTTT. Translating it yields CASSLEQGPPTDTQYF.

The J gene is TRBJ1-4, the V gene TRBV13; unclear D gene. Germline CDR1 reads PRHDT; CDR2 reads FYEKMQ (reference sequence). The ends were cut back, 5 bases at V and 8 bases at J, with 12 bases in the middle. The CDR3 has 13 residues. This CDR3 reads CASSPSVKEKLFF. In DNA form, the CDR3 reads TGTGCCAGCAGCCCGTCGGTGAAAGAAAAACTGTTTTTT.

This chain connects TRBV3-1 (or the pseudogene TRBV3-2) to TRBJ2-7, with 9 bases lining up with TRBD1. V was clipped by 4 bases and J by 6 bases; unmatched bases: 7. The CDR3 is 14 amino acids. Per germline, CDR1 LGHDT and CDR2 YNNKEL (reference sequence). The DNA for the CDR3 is TGTGCCAGCAGCCCCCGGGACAGGGAACGCGAGCAGTACTTC. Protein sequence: CASSPRDREREQYF.

DNA for the CDR3: TGTGCCAGCAGCCCCCGACAGGGGCAGTCCTACGAGCAGTACTTC. Its protein product is CASSPRQGQSYEQYF. The genes are TRBV5-6 and TRBJ2-7, with 8 bases that match TRBD1. The CDR3 is 15 residues long. V gave up 4 bases and J gave up 1 base; unmatched junction bases: 7. In germline, CDR1 is SGHDT, CDR2 YYEEEE.

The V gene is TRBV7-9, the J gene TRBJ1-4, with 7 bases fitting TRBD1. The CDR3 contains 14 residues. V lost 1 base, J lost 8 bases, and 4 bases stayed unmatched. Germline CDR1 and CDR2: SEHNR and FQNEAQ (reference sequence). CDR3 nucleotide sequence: TGTGCCAGCAGCTTAGGCAGGGGGGGCGAAAAACTGTTTTTT. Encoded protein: CASSLGRGGEKLFF.

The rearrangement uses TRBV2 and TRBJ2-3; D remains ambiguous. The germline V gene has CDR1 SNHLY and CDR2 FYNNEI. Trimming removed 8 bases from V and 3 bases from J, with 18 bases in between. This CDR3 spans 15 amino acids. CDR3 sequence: CASSLLGSRTDTQYF. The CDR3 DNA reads TGTGCCAGCTCGCTCCTCGGGTCCAGGACAGATACGCAGTATTTT.

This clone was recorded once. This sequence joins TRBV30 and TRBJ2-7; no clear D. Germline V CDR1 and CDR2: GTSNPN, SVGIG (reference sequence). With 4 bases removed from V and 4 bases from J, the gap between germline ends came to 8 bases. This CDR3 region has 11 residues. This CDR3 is CAWIVGYEQYF. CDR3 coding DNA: TGTGCCTGGATCGTGGGATACGAGCAGTACTTC.